One sample yielded the 29 T cell receptor beta chains listed below, sequenced in a study of blood T cell repertoires in COVID-19. The repertoire was sequenced with immunoSEQ multiplex PCR; TCRdb's copy has only in-frame clones and lacks some. The sample has approximately 50,000 clones, 80% to 95% seen once. Sequenced: peripheral blood. The receptors shown here come from a man aged 45 to 65 with active COVID-19.

The chain links TRBV7-2 to TRBJ1-2; maybe TRBD1 (5 bases). Germline values: CDR1 SGHTA, CDR2 FQGNSA. This CDR3 region has 14 residues. V lost 5 bases and J 8 bases, leaving 18 bases between the germline ends. The CDR3 loop reads CASSPRSGGSGYTF. In DNA, the CDR3 is TGTGCCAGCAGCCCCCGGAGCGGGGGGTCGGGCTACACCTTC.

The J gene is TRBJ1-5, the V gene TRBV12-3 or TRBV12-4, with no clear D. With 5 bases removed from V and 4 bases from J, the gap between germline ends came to 9 bases. The CDR3 runs 13 residues. This CDR3 reads CASSIGTNQPQHF. The CDR3 region has the DNA TGTGCCAGCAGTATCGGTACTAATCAGCCCCAGCATTTT.

This chain joins TRBV5-1 and TRBJ2-2, with TRBD2 as a possible D gene (5 bases). CDR1 is SGHRS, CDR2 YFSETQ, per germline. The CDR3 is 15 amino acids. The ends were cut back, 0 bases at V and 0 bases at J, with 6 bases in the middle. This CDR3 is CASSLGGANTGELFF. The CDR3 DNA is TGCGCCAGCAGCTTGGGGGGAGCGAACACCGGGGAGCTGTTTTTT.

Regarding this clone: One end of the junction does not line up with germline, which may come from a read error. This chain joins TRBV20-1 and TRBJ1-1; tentatively, D is TRBD1 (6 bases). Germline-derived CDR1 and CDR2 are DFQATT and SNEGSKA (reference sequence). This CDR3 comprises 10 residues. The CDR3 region is CSARVQGVLF. The CDR3 DNA reads as TGCAGTGCTAGGGTACAGGGTGTGCTCTTT.

The V gene is TRBV4-3, the J gene TRBJ2-2, with D perhaps matching TRBD2 (5 bases). Germline loops: CDR1 LGHNA, CDR2 YSLEER. The CDR3 sequence is 15 residues long. Trimming took off 2 bases at V and 3 bases at J, with 10 bases between the two ends. CDR3 loop: CASSQRSGYTGELFF. The CDR3 region has the DNA TGCGCCAGCAGCCAACGGAGCGGTTACACCGGGGAGCTGTTTTTT.

The rearrangement uses TRBV5-1 and TRBJ1-1, with D perhaps matching TRBD1 (5 bases). V shed 2 bases and J shed 1 base, with 15 bases lying between them. This CDR3 region has 16 residues. In germline, CDR1 is SGHRS, CDR2 YFSETQ. CDR3 sequence: CASSFLQGQGNTEAFF. In DNA form, the CDR3 reads TGCGCCAGCAGCTTTCTGCAGGGCCAGGGGAACACTGAAGCTTTCTTT.

The rearrangement uses TRBV11-3 and TRBJ2-1; TRBD2 aligns across 11 bases. Trimming at V came to 5 bases and at J to 7 bases, leaving 10 bases not matched to a gene. The germline CDR1 and CDR2 sequences are SGHNT and YENEEA. The CDR3 is 16 residues long. DNA of the CDR3: TGTGCCAGCAGCGTTATAGCGGGGGGGATTCGGAATGAGCAGTTCTTC. It is translated as CASSVIAGGIRNEQFF. The full variable domain, in which reference TRBV11-3 and TRBJ2-1 provide the parts outside the CDR3, is EAGVVQSPRYKIIEKKQPVAFWCNPISGHNTLYWYLQNLGQGPELLIRYENEEAVDDSQLPKDRFSAERLKGVDSTLKIQPAELGDSAVYLCASSVIAGGIRNEQFFGPGTRLTVL.

The J gene is TRBJ1-5, the V gene TRBV7-2; maybe TRBD1 (5 bases). The CDR3 has 16 residues. Deletions cut 0 bases from V and 6 bases from J, with 15 bases between. Looked up from germline, CDR1 is SGHTA and CDR2 is FQGNSA. The DNA for the CDR3 is TGTGCCAGCAGCTTAGCGGGAGCGGGGGGAATTCAGCCCCAGCATTTT. This gives the protein CASSLAGAGGIQPQHF.

The rearrangement joins TRBV28 to TRBJ2-7, with TRBD2 identical over 7 bases. The CDR3 has 14 residues. The germline CDR1 and CDR2 sequences are MDHEN and SYDVKM. J lost 0 bases, V lost 11 bases, and 10 bases had no gene match. Here the CDR3 DNA reads TGTGCCTGCACCGGGGGAGGGAACTCCTACGAGCAGTACTTC. Translated: CACTGGGNSYEQYF.

This clone was counted a single time. The CDR3: CASSQTGDYGYTF. For the CDR3, the DNA is TGTGCCAGCAGCCAAACAGGGGACTATGGCTACACCTTC. The chain links TRBV6-4 to TRBJ1-2; TRBD1 agrees at 7 bases. In germline, CDR1 is MRHNA, CDR2 SNTAGT. J lost 3 bases, V lost 6 bases, and 4 bases had no gene match. The length of the CDR3 is 13 residues.

The CDR3, as DNA: TGTGCCAGCAGTTTCGGAGGAGGGTCACAGCCCCAGCATTTT. Protein: CASSFGGGSQPQHF. The chain carries TRBV3-1 (or the pseudogene TRBV3-2) and TRBJ1-5; D gene unclear. V dropped 6 bases and J dropped 7 bases, with 16 bases sitting between them. From germline, CDR1 is LGHDT and CDR2 YNNKEL (reference sequence). The CDR3 length is 14 residues.

This clone occurred once. The chain couples TRBV5-4 to TRBJ2-5; 12 nucleotides match TRBD1. Germline CDR1 reads SGHNT; CDR2 reads YYREEE (reference sequence). CDR3 length: 17 amino acids. The V gene end was trimmed by 0 bases and the J gene end by 5 bases; junction bases not matched to a gene: 8. This CDR3 is CASSLEGTGGVRETQYF. The CDR3 bases are TGTGCCAGCAGCTTGGAGGGGACAGGGGGCGTTCGGGAGACCCAGTACTTC.

This clone was detected only once. The rearrangement links TRBV6-2 or TRBV6-3 to TRBJ1-1; D is uncertain. The germline CDR1 and CDR2 sequences are MNHEY and SVGEGT. This CDR3 spans 13 amino acids. V was shortened by 0 bases and J by 6 bases, with 8 bases between the two germline ends. CDR3 in amino acids: CASSYSSSPEAFF. CDR3 bases: TGTGCCAGCAGTTACTCTAGCTCTCCTGAAGCTTTCTTT.

The rearrangement uses TRBV4-1 and TRBJ2-7; a weak D match, TRBD1 (5 bases). The germline gives CDR1 MGHRA, CDR2 YSYEKL. Trimming stripped 2 bases from V and 3 bases from J, with 20 bases between. The CDR3 runs to 17 residues. The DNA of the CDR3 is TGCGCCAGCAGCCAACTATCTCTGATTACAGGTTACTACGAGCAGTACTTC. It codes for CASSQLSLITGYYEQYF.

The gene calls are TRBV10-3 and TRBJ1-2; D is ambiguous. Germline CDR1 is ENHRY and CDR2 is SYGVKD. CDR3 size: 11 residues. V was clipped by 3 bases and J by 4 bases, with 3 bases between them. In nucleotides, the CDR3 is TGTGCCATCAGTGACAGCTATGGCTACACCTTC. This translates into CAISDSYGYTF.

The chain has TRBV7-3 and TRBJ2-3; 8 bases are shared with TRBD2. Germline CDR1 is SGHTA and CDR2 is FQGTGA. J lost 6 bases, V lost 1 base, and 9 bases had no gene match. The length of the CDR3 is 16 residues. The CDR3 nucleotides are TGTGCCAGCAGCTTAAATGGAGCGGGAGTTTCGGATACGCAGTATTTT. Its translation is CASSLNGAGVSDTQYF.

The V and J genes are TRBV5-6 and TRBJ2-4, with D perhaps matching TRBD2 (5 bases). The CDR3 is 13 amino acids. The germline V gene encodes CDR1 SGHDT and CDR2 YYEEEE. The ends were cut back, 4 bases at V and 7 bases at J, with 12 bases in the middle. CDR3 in amino acids: CASSSGLGNIQYF. The DNA for the CDR3 is TGTGCCAGCAGCAGCGGTCTGGGGAACATTCAGTACTTC.

The chain carries TRBV18 and TRBJ2-2; TRBD2 matches 8 bases. The CDR3 sequence is 15 residues long. The germline V gene encodes CDR1 KGHSH and CDR2 LQKENI. Trimming at V came to 3 bases and at J to 0 bases, leaving 0 bases not matched to a gene. The CDR3 sequence: CASSPGLANTGELFF. Written as DNA, the CDR3 is TGTGCCAGCTCACCGGGACTAGCGAACACCGGGGAGCTGTTTTTT.

The chain combines TRBV18 with TRBJ2-5, with no clear D. There are 13 residues in the CDR3. The germline CDR1 and CDR2 sequences are KGHSH and LQKENI. Trimming stripped 3 bases from V and 2 bases from J, with 7 bases between. This CDR3 is CASSPGPQETQYF. The DNA of the CDR3 is TGTGCCAGCTCACCTGGGCCGCAAGAGACCCAGTACTTC.

This chain uses TRBV7-6 with TRBJ1-1; D is undetermined. CDR1 SGHVS and CDR2 FNYEAQ come from the germline V gene. V was clipped by 4 bases and J by 5 bases, with 26 bases between them. CDR3 length: 18 residues. In nucleotides, the CDR3 is TGTGCCAGCAGCTCTTTGCGACTAAGACTCGAAGGAAGGACTGAAGCTTTCTTT. Residues: CASSSLRLRLEGRTEAFF.

V gene TRBV28 combines with J gene TRBJ1-5; 12 positions agree with TRBD1. V shed 8 bases and J 1 base; nucleotides not matched to a gene: 12. The germline CDR1 and CDR2 sequences are MDHEN and SYDVKM. This CDR3 is 18 amino acids long. The CDR3 bases are TGTGCCAGCTCACCCTGGGGGACAGGGGGCTGGAGCAATCAGCCCCAGCATTTT. Translating it yields CASSPWGTGGWSNQPQHF.

CDR3 nucleotide sequence: TGTGCCAGCAGCGCACAGGGTGGGGCGGGCTACACCTTC. It is translated as CASSAQGGAGYTF. The V call is TRBV7-3, the J call TRBJ1-2; possible D gene TRBD1, 6 bases. CDR3 length equals 13 residues. Trimming removed 5 bases from V and 8 bases from J, with 15 bases in between. Germline V gene sequence: CDR1 SGHTA, CDR2 FQGTGA.

The chain has TRBV18 and TRBJ1-2, with TRBD1 identical over 7 bases. This CDR3 has 15 amino acids. Trimming cost V 8 bases and J 1 base; bases outside gene matches: 10. Germline CDR1 reads KGHSH; CDR2 reads LQKENI. The CDR3 region has the DNA TGTGCCAGCCAAGAGACAGGGTCCATTAACTATGGCTACACCTTC. This sequence encodes CASQETGSINYGYTF.

The table lists this clone with a few counts. The J gene is TRBJ1-6, the V gene TRBV9; D remains ambiguous. The CDR3 has 15 amino acids. With 0 bases removed from V and 6 bases from J, the gap between germline ends came to 10 bases. Germline values: CDR1 SGDLS, CDR2 YYNGEE. The DNA of the CDR3 is TGTGCCAGCAGCGTAGGTAGCCCGGTTAATTCACCCCTCCACTTT. Amino acids: CASSVGSPVNSPLHF.

The sample holds a few counts of this clone. This sequence joins TRBV4-2 and TRBJ1-2, with 10 bases matching TRBD1. CDR1 and CDR2 from the germline V gene are LGHNA and YNFKEQ. V dropped 1 base and J dropped 7; count of bases not matched to a gene: 6. This CDR3 spans 15 amino acids. The CDR3 DNA sequence: TGTGCCAGCAGCCAAGCAGGGACAGGGGCCTTTGGCTACACCTTC. Its protein product is CASSQAGTGAFGYTF.

This chain links TRBV3-1 (or the pseudogene TRBV3-2) with TRBJ2-1; tentatively, D is TRBD2 (5 bases). Germline-derived CDR1 and CDR2 are LGHDT and YNNKEL (reference sequence). The germline V and J ends were trimmed by 4 bases and 7 bases, with 5 bases remaining between them. The CDR3 is 11 residues long. CDR3 sequence: CASSRGNEQFF. The CDR3 coding sequence is TGTGCCAGCAGCCGAGGGAATGAGCAGTTCTTC.

The genes are TRBV29-1 and TRBJ2-3; TRBD2 matches 7 bases. J lost 8 bases, V lost 1 base, and 15 bases had no gene match. The germline V gene encodes CDR1 SQVTM and CDR2 ANQGSEA. CDR3 length: 16 residues. In DNA form, the CDR3 reads TGCAGCGTTGAAGCCCCCCCCGGGGGGTACTCTGGTACGCAGTATTTT. It specifies CSVEAPPGGYSGTQYF.

This clone was counted between two and nine times. The V gene is TRBV30, the J gene TRBJ2-7; tentative D call: TRBD1 (5 bases). The CDR3 contains 13 residues. Germline V lookup: CDR1 GTSNPN, CDR2 SVGIG (reference sequence). V shed 3 bases and J shed 3 bases, with 12 bases lying between them. The CDR3: CAWRAGKGYEQYF. The CDR3 DNA reads TGTGCCTGGAGGGCAGGGAAGGGCTACGAGCAGTACTTC.

This sequence joins TRBV3-1 (or the pseudogene TRBV3-2) and TRBJ2-6; D perhaps matches TRBD2 (7 bases). The germline gives CDR1 LGHDT, CDR2 YNNKEL (reference sequence). This CDR3 is built from 15 residues. Trimming shortened V by 5 bases and J by 2 bases, and 10 bases separated the two germline ends. CDR3 bases: TGTGCCAGCAGCGGGGGGGGCACTGGGGCCAACGTCCTGACTTTC. Amino acid sequence: CASSGGGTGANVLTF.